This T cell receptor beta chain is from a study of blood T cell repertoires in COVID-19. The CDR3 has 13 amino acids. Trimming removed 4 bases from V and 6 bases from J, with 10 bases in between. Looked up from germline, CDR1 is WNHNN and CDR2 is SYGVQD (reference sequence). Repertoires were generated with immunoSEQ multiplex PCR, while TCRdb's copy carries only in-frame clones and drops some. The table lists more than 300,000 clones, roughly 91% of them singletons. The cohort comprised adults aged roughly 18 to 100 years residing in 24 US areas. This TCR derives from a woman aged 18-30 years who had recovered from COVID-19. This rearrangement joins TRBV10-1 to TRBJ2-1, with a tentative D call TRBD2 (5 bases). Sequences were obtained from PBMCs or T cells enriched from blood (not recorded which). CDR3 residues: CASSVGGLNEQFF. As DNA, the CDR3 is TGCGCCAGCAGTGTTGGAGGACTCAATGAGCAGTTCTTC.